This T cell receptor (beta chain) was documented in a study of long-term antiretroviral therapy in people with HIV. Study-wide results and caveats: Post-treatment diversity went higher with ART but stayed below transplant donor controls.

Specimens held about 0.95-10 million cryopreserved PBMC prior to DNA extraction. At survey level, the immunoSEQ assay was run in its v3.0 version. Generated by immunoSEQ multiplex PCR, the TCRdb table keeps only in-frame clones and is missing some. The sample yields over 35,000 clones, 70% to 90% seen once. Germline V CDR1 and CDR2: SGHTA, FQGNSA. V was trimmed by 4 bases and J by 4 bases, leaving 8 bases between them. This CDR3 has 13 residues. This clone was observed a handful of times. Antigen: not known. Sequencing was performed on unsorted PBMCs, taken just before starting antiretroviral therapy. This TCR was sampled from a woman between 18 and 30 years old with HIV. The chain joins TRBV7-2 to TRBJ1-3; D is uncertain. As DNA, the CDR3 is TGTGCCAGCAGCTCAGGTAGCGGAAACACCATATATTTT. It is translated as CASSSGSGNTIYF.